This passage covers 21 T cell receptor beta chains from one sample sequenced in a study of regulatory T cells in long-lasting Graves disease. Construction of TCR beta libraries relied on iRepertoire HTBI primers and on Arm-PCR targeting CDR3 regions. MiXCR was run by TCRdb on the multiplex PCR reads, yielding one entry per CDR3 protein. In the table there are a few hundred thousand distinct CDR3 sequences, roughly a fifth of which are singletons. Noted time point: persistent/refractory GD, antithyroid drugs over 5 years with positive TRAb. Generation of the TCR library employed RNA extracted from PBMCs. Sequencing used peripheral blood mononuclear cells (PBMCs), obtained when the disease was refractory, from a patient treated with antithyroid drugs. These receptors were collected from a female donor with Graves disease.

The table lists this clonotype with many counts. This chain links TRBV6-2 or TRBV6-3 with TRBJ2-7, with a possible D match to TRBD2 (5 bases). Per the germline V gene, CDR1 is MNHEY and CDR2 is SVGEGT. The CDR3 runs 15 residues. V was pared by 4 bases and J by 2 bases, with 15 bases between. The CDR3 DNA reads TGTGCCAGCAGTTCCGACTCTGGACTGCCCTACGAGCAGTACTTC. Translating it yields CASSSDSGLPYEQYF.

This clonotype was seen ten or more times. The gene calls are TRBV6-1 and TRBJ2-5, with a possible D match to TRBD2 (6 bases). Germline CDR1 reads MNHNS; CDR2 reads SASEGT. There are 16 residues in the CDR3. The V end lost 0 bases, the J end lost 4 bases, and 15 bases lay between the germline ends. The DNA for the CDR3 is TGTGCCAGCAGTGAAGCGGAGGCAACCGGGGGAGAGACCCAGTACTTC. This encodes CASSEAEATGGETQYF.

This clonotype was observed a few times. V and J are TRBV7-9 and TRBJ2-2, with TRBD1 matching 7 bases. This CDR3 has 15 residues. Germline values: CDR1 SEHNR, CDR2 FQNEAQ (reference sequence). Germline trimming cut 5 bases from V and 4 bases from J; bases unmatched to any gene: 7. The CDR3 spells CASSATGAITGELFF. The CDR3 coding sequence is TGTGCCAGCAGCGCTACAGGGGCCATCACCGGGGAGCTGTTTTTT.

V and J are TRBV28 and TRBJ2-7; 8 bases agree with TRBD2. V shed 3 bases, J shed 7 bases, and the junction held 11 bases outside the gene matches. This CDR3 region has 15 residues. In germline, CDR1 is MDHEN, CDR2 SYDVKM. The CDR3 reads CASSFSDSGDEEQYF. The CDR3 DNA reads TGTGCCAGCAGTTTCTCTGATAGCGGGGATGAGGAGCAGTACTTC.

This chain connects TRBV3-1 to TRBJ2-4; possibly TRBD2 for D (5 bases). This CDR3 comprises 13 residues. Trimming shortened V by 2 bases and J by 8 bases, and 10 bases separated the two germline ends. Per the germline V gene, CDR1 is LGHDT and CDR2 is YNNKEL (reference sequence). The CDR3 DNA reads as TGTGCCAGCAGCCAACTAGGAGGATACATTCAGTACTTC. Residues: CASSQLGGYIQYF.

This clonotype was seen ten or more times. V usage is TRBV28 and J usage is TRBJ1-2; D gene ambiguous. CDR1 and CDR2 from the germline V gene are MDHEN and SYDVKM. V was cut by 7 bases and J by 2 bases, with 11 bases left in between. CDR3 size: 13 residues. CDR3 bases: TGTGCCAGCACCTCGGAGGGAAACTATGGCTACACCTTC. This sequence encodes CASTSEGNYGYTF.

This clonotype was counted between two and nine times. The rearrangement joins TRBV24-1 to TRBJ1-1, with a weak D call TRBD1 (5 bases). The CDR3 spans 12 residues. Germline V gene data show CDR1 as KGHDR and CDR2 as SFDVKD. The V gene lost 7 bases and the J gene lost 6 bases, with 11 bases spanning the gap. CDR3 loop: CATSGGFAEAFF. In nucleotides, the CDR3 is TGTGCCACCAGCGGGGGTTTCGCTGAAGCTTTCTTT.

This clonotype was seen many times. The J gene is TRBJ2-4, the V gene TRBV13; D could derive from TRBD1 or TRBD2 (5 bases each). Trimming removed 5 bases from V and 4 bases from J, with 12 bases in between. The length of the CDR3 is 14 residues. CDR1 PRHDT and CDR2 FYEKMQ come from the germline V gene (reference sequence). The CDR3 sequence: CASSLSGAKNIQYF. The CDR3 region has the DNA TGTGCCAGCAGCCTCTCCGGGGCTAAAAACATTCAGTACTTC. Full variable domain (remainder filled in from reference TRBV13 and TRBJ2-4): AAGVIQSPRHLIKEKRETATLKCYPIPRHDTVYWYQQGPGQDPQFLISFYEKMQSDKGSIPDRFSAQQFSDYHSELNMSSLELGDSALYFCASSLSGAKNIQYFGAGTRLSVL.

Turning to this clonotype: This may be a read error: a much more frequent sequence differs by one nucleotide. The chain is built from TRBV2 and TRBJ1-1, with 7 bases lining up with TRBD1. The germline CDR1 and CDR2 sequences are SNHLY and FYNNEI. This CDR3 comprises 15 residues. The CDR3, as DNA: TGTACCAGCAGTGTTACGGGACAGACGAACACTGAAGCTTTCTTT. This encodes CTSSVTGQTNTEAFF. The variable domain in full, completed from reference TRBV2 and TRBJ1-1, reads EPEVTQTPSHQVTQMGQEVILRCVPISNHLYFYWYRQILGQKVEFLVSFYNNEISEKSEIFDDQFSVERPDGSNFTLKIRSTKLEDSAMYFCTSSVTGQTNTEAFFGQGTRLTVV.

Remarks on this clonotype: Being one base from a much bigger clone, this may be a read error. The chain carries TRBV7-2 and TRBJ2-1; 8 nucleotides line up with TRBD2. There are 16 residues in the CDR3. Germline CDR1 SGHTA, CDR2 FQGNSA. With V trimmed by 5 bases and J by 2 bases, 8 bases remained unmatched. The CDR3 spells CASSAREGHTYNEQFF. Here the CDR3 DNA reads TGTGCCAGCAGCGCCCGGGAGGGCCACACCTACAATGAGCAGTTCTTC.

The table lists this clonotype with many counts. The chain has TRBV2 and TRBJ2-2; a weak D match, TRBD2 (6 bases). The CDR3 spans 16 residues. V lost 5 bases, J lost 0 bases, and 13 bases lay in between. Germline V gene data show CDR1 as SNHLY and CDR2 as FYNNEI. The CDR3 protein is CASSSFGGANTGELFF. The CDR3 DNA reads TGTGCCAGCAGTTCCTTTGGCGGGGCGAACACCGGGGAGCTGTTTTTT.

This clonotype was found many times. The chain is built from TRBV30 and TRBJ1-4; TRBD1 might be the D (5 bases). The CDR3 spans 17 residues. CDR1 GTSNPN and CDR2 SVGIG come from the germline V gene (reference sequence). V was shortened by 0 bases and J by 2 bases, with 16 bases between the two germline ends. CDR3 in DNA: TGTGCCTGGAGTGTAAGGTTAGGGACGGCGACTAATGAAAAACTGTTTTTT. Its protein product is CAWSVRLGTATNEKLFF.

This clonotype was counted ten times or more. CDR3: CASSFLGGNQPQHF. DNA for the CDR3: TGTGCCAGCAGTTTCCTTGGTGGAAATCAGCCCCAGCATTTT. The chain recombines TRBV12-3 or TRBV12-4 with TRBJ1-5; D is unresolved. The CDR3 is made up of 14 amino acids. V lost 3 bases, J lost 4 bases, and 10 bases lay in between.

On this clonotype itself: The junction departs from germline at one end; a sequencing error may be responsible. This chain joins TRBV12-3 or TRBV12-4 and TRBJ1-1; D unresolved. The CDR3 length is 11 residues. The CDR3 DNA reads as TGTGCCAGCACTTTAAACACTGGAGCTTTCTTT. This translates into CASTLNTGAFF.

This clonotype was found a few times. V gene TRBV29-1 combines with J gene TRBJ1-1; 8 nucleotides agree with TRBD1. Trimming removed 4 bases from V and 8 bases from J; junction bases left unmatched: 6. Germline V gene lookup returns CDR1 SQVTM and CDR2 ANQGSEA. This CDR3 region has 12 residues. CDR3 region: CSVADREKEAFF. CDR3 bases: TGCAGCGTTGCGGACAGGGAGAAAGAAGCTTTCTTT.

The chain recombines TRBV9 with TRBJ2-3; D is unclear. Trimming took off 0 bases at V and 1 base at J, with 3 bases between the two ends. The CDR3 covers 13 residues. Germline V gene sequence: CDR1 SGDLS, CDR2 YYNGEE. CDR3 coding DNA: TGTGCCAGCAGCGTAGGAGGCACAGATACGCAGTATTTT. Its translation is CASSVGGTDTQYF.

This clonotype was detected a few times. The chain employs TRBV19 and TRBJ1-2; unclear D gene. V lost 5 bases and J 3 bases, leaving 4 bases between the germline ends. CDR1 is LNHDA and CDR2 is SQIVND in the germline V gene (reference sequence). CDR3 length: 11 amino acids. DNA for the CDR3: TGTGCCAGTAGTGCCTACTATGGCTACACCTTC. This encodes CASSAYYGYTF.

This clonotype was detected many times. CDR3 amino acids: CASSGSGRAKNIQYF. Written as DNA, the CDR3 is TGTGCCAGCAGCGGGAGTGGAAGAGCCAAAAACATTCAGTACTTC. The chain uses TRBV27 and TRBJ2-4, with D perhaps matching TRBD2 (6 bases). This CDR3 comprises 15 residues. The V end was cut by 6 bases, the J end by 0 bases, with 12 bases between. The germline CDR1 and CDR2 sequences are MNHEY and SMNVEV (reference sequence).

The chain is built from TRBV5-6 and TRBJ2-5; unclear D gene. Trimming shortened V by 5 bases and J by 4 bases, and 12 bases separated the two germline ends. There are 13 residues in the CDR3. Per germline, CDR1 SGHDT and CDR2 YYEEEE. In nucleotides, the CDR3 is TGTGCCAGCAGTGTAGGGATTGGAGAGACCCAGTACTTC. This encodes CASSVGIGETQYF.

This clonotype was recorded many times. The chain employs TRBV15 and TRBJ2-7, with 8 bases aligning to TRBD1. The CDR3 is 14 amino acids. Germline CDR1 is LNHNV and CDR2 is YYDKDF (reference sequence). V gave up 5 bases and J gave up 2 bases; unmatched junction bases: 5. The CDR3 loop is CATSRGTGPYEQYF. The CDR3 DNA reads TGTGCCACCAGCCGTGGGACAGGACCCTACGAGCAGTACTTC.

About this clonotype itself: The junction differs from germline at one of its ends, possibly a read error. This chain links TRBV6-2 or TRBV6-3 with TRBJ1-5; 7 bases are shared with TRBD1. The germline V gene has CDR1 MNHEY and CDR2 SVGEGT. CDR3 length: 12 residues. CDR3 protein: CAGRRQGQPQHF. For the CDR3, the DNA is TGTGCCGGCAGGCGACAGGGACAGCCCCAGCATTTT.